The clone carrying this T cell receptor beta chain came up once. Both 60 Vbeta primers and 13 Jbeta primers went into the PCR. TCRdb keeps only in-frame clones here, not all; method: immunoSEQ multiplex PCR. The table lists approximately 180,000 clones, 77% of them singletons. The sample belongs to a study of cytomegalovirus exposure and HLA in healthy donors. These donors counted as nominally healthy when sampled, but unrecorded immune exposures were likely. The CDR3 extends over 16 amino acids. V and J are TRBV21-1 and TRBJ2-1; the table's D call, TRBD1, has no DNA check behind it. TRBV21-1 is reported as a pseudogene. This receptor was identified in a woman aged 30 to 39 in good health and CMV-seropositive. The sequenced sample was PBMCs. CDR3 amino acids: CASSMKTGKHYNEQFF. For the CDR3, the DNA is TGTGCCAGCAGCATGAAGACAGGGAAGCATTACAATGAGCAGTTCTTC.